This T cell receptor (beta chain) was identified during a study of CD8 T cells in ankylosing spondylitis. CDR1 is SQVTM and CDR2 is ANQGSEA in the germline V gene. The V end was cut by 3 bases, the J end by 6 bases, with 11 bases between. The CDR3 totals 12 residues. TCRdb processed the 5' RACE reads anew with MiXCR; each CDR3 protein has one entry. The data hold around 150,000 distinct CDR3 sequences, with approximately 16% observed a single time. Study-wide points: Reports of some motif variants in reactive arthritis synovial fluid and blood predate this one. Those disease-linked clones were CD8+; they were also relatively rare in peripheral blood. Ankylosing spondylitis blood seemed to carry a telltale TCR beta motif made of under ten highly homologous variants.

About this clonotype: Its target is not known.

Specimen: blood, either unsorted or a sorted T cell fraction (not recorded which). This sequence was found in a male donor with ankylosing spondylitis or in good health (not recorded which). The rearrangement joins TRBV29-1 to TRBJ2-5, with D perhaps given as TRBD1 or TRBD2 (5 bases each). The CDR3 sequence is CSVDSQGQTQYF. In nucleotides, the CDR3 is TGCAGCGTTGACAGCCAGGGACAGACCCAGTACTTC.